The 24 T cell receptor beta chains below all came from one sample that was sequenced in a study of Graves' ophthalmopathy and Graves' hyperthyroidism. CDR3 regions of TCR beta were amplified from RNA transcripts. First-round RT-PCR used HTBI primers; second-round multiplex PCR followed. TCRdb redid the calling of the multiplex PCR reads with MiXCR, one entry per CDR3 protein. Found here are about 550,000 distinct CDR3 sequences, approximately 37% of them singletons; the top ten hold around 4.6%. Sequencing input: peripheral blood or thyroid tissue (not recorded which). Source of these receptors: an adult man with Graves' hyperthyroidism.

The rearrangement uses TRBV30 and TRBJ2-5, with unresolved D. Trimming stripped 3 bases from V and 0 bases from J, with 5 bases between. Germline V CDR1 and CDR2: GTSNPN, SVGIG (reference sequence). This CDR3 region has 12 residues. This CDR3 reads CAWRRDQETQYF. The CDR3 bases are TGTGCCTGGAGAAGGGACCAAGAGACCCAGTACTTC.

The gene calls are TRBV11-2 and TRBJ1-3, with 10 nucleotides matching TRBD1. After removal of 5 bases from V and 3 bases from J, the junction contained 10 bases not matched to a gene. This CDR3 comprises 17 residues. Looked up from germline, CDR1 is SGHAT and CDR2 is FQNNGV. The CDR3 spells CASSPTPGQGRGNTIYF. The DNA for the CDR3 is TGTGCCAGCAGCCCCACCCCGGGACAGGGGCGTGGAAACACCATATATTTT.

This clonotype was picked up many times. Relative to the germline gene, one junction end is altered; a read error may explain this. The V gene is TRBV7-6, the J gene TRBJ1-5; D not certain. CDR3 size: 13 residues. Germline V gene sequence: CDR1 SGHVS, CDR2 FNYEAQ. Here the CDR3 reads CASSLSGNQPQHF. The CDR3 DNA is TGCGCCAGCAGCTTGTCGGGGAACCAGCCCCAGCATTTT.

This chain's CDR3 is CASSPAGAGGYTF. CDR3 sequence (DNA): TGTGCCAGCAGCCCCGCGGGGGCTGGTGGCTACACCTTC. The chain carries TRBV11-2 and TRBJ1-2; D perhaps matches TRBD1 (6 bases). This CDR3 contains 13 residues. Between the trimmed V and J ends, which lost 5 bases and 7 bases, there was a span of 14 bases. Per germline, CDR1 SGHAT and CDR2 FQNNGV. The full variable domain, rest sourced from reference TRBV11-2 and TRBJ1-2, is EAGVAQSPRYKIIEKRQSVAFWCNPISGHATLYWYQQILGQGPKLLIQFQNNGVVDDSQLPKDRFSAERLKGVDSTLKIQPAKLEDSAVYLCASSPAGAGGYTFGSGTRLTVV.

This chain connects TRBV2 to TRBJ2-1; D gene uncertain. Per germline, CDR1 SNHLY and CDR2 FYNNEI. The CDR3 extends over 14 amino acids. V lost 3 bases, J lost 0 bases, and 6 bases lay in between. The CDR3, as DNA: TGTGCCAGCAGTGACATTAGCTCCTACAATGAGCAGTTCTTC. Its protein product is CASSDISSYNEQFF.

The CDR3 region is CASSLGGQVLPRTEQYF. The CDR3 nucleotides read TGCGCCAGCAGCTTGGGGGGACAGGTGCTACCAAGAACCGAACAGTACTTC. The chain is built from TRBV5-1 and TRBJ2-5; 8 bases are a match to TRBD1. Germline V gene lookup returns CDR1 SGHRS and CDR2 YFSETQ. V shed 0 bases and J 11 bases; nucleotides not matched to a gene: 18. This CDR3 has 17 residues. Looking up the rest from reference TRBV5-1 and TRBJ2-5 gives the full variable domain: KAGVTQTPRYLIKTRGQQVTLSCSPISGHRSVSWYQQTPGQGLQFLFEYFSETQRNKGNFPGRFSGRQFSNSRSEMNVSTLELGDSALYLCASSLGGQVLPRTEQYFGPGTRLLVL.

This clonotype appeared many times. The rearrangement joins TRBV2 to TRBJ1-2, with 9 bases identical to TRBD1. The trim removed 6 bases at V and 9 bases at J, leaving 5 bases unmatched. Germline CDR1 reads SNHLY; CDR2 reads FYNNEI. There are 12 residues in the CDR3. Here the CDR3 DNA reads TGTGCCAGCAGGGGGACAGGGATCAGCTACACCTTC. Its protein product is CASRGTGISYTF.

This clonotype was seen at least ten times. V usage is TRBV6-1 and J usage is TRBJ2-7; D may be TRBD1 or TRBD2 (6 bases each). From germline, CDR1 is MNHNS and CDR2 SASEGT. With 7 bases removed from V and 1 base from J, the gap between germline ends came to 20 bases. There are 16 residues in the CDR3. In nucleotides, the CDR3 is TGTGCCAGCACTACCGACAGGAGGGGTTTATCCTACGAGCAGTACTTC. Encoded protein: CASTTDRRGLSYEQYF.

This rearrangement joins TRBV7-9 to TRBJ2-5, with TRBD2 matching 13 bases. CDR1 is SEHNR and CDR2 is FQNEAQ in the germline V gene (reference sequence). The CDR3 extends over 16 amino acids. The V gene end was trimmed by 5 bases and the J gene end by 1 base; junction bases not matched to a gene: 4. This chain's CDR3 is CASSPGLAGFQETQYF. The CDR3 DNA reads TGTGCCAGCAGCCCGGGACTAGCGGGGTTCCAAGAGACCCAGTACTTC.

Of note for this clonotype: This may arise from a read error, as a much more abundant clone is one base away. Here the CDR3 reads CASREKAPGSLDEQCF. The CDR3 DNA sequence: TGCGCCAGCAGAGAAAAAGCCCCAGGGTCGTTGGACGAGCAGTGCTTC. The gene calls are TRBV10-1 and TRBJ2-7, with a weak D call TRBD1 (5 bases). The CDR3 has 16 residues. CDR1 and CDR2 from the germline V gene are WNHNN and SYGVQD (reference sequence).

A word on this clonotype: One end of the junction is discordant with germline, which a read error may explain. This chain uses TRBV7-2 with TRBJ2-3, with D possibly being TRBD1 or TRBD2 (7 bases each). The CDR3 spans 17 residues. CDR1 is SGHTA and CDR2 is FQGNSA in the germline V gene. The CDR3 protein is CASSGTAEYPEPDTQYF. The CDR3 bases are TGCGCCAGCAGCGGGACAGCGGAATACCCGGAGCCAGATACGCAGTATTTT.

There are many counts of this clonotype. One junction end disagrees with the germline gene, perhaps due to a read error. CDR3 sequence reads: CASSLTGTPFYEQYF. DNA of the CDR3: TGTGCCAGCAGCCTAACCGGGACACCCTTCTACGAGCAGTACTTC. This chain links TRBV7-3 with TRBJ2-7; D might be TRBD1 (6 bases). Germline values: CDR1 SGHTA, CDR2 FQGTGA. This CDR3 has 15 residues.

The rearrangement uses TRBV20-1 and TRBJ2-7, with D possibly being TRBD2 (6 bases). CDR1 is DFQATT, CDR2 SNEGSKA, per germline (reference sequence). The CDR3 is 13 residues long. V lost 6 bases and J lost 4, with 16 bases in between. The CDR3 DNA reads as TGCAGTGCCGGGGACTTGGGAAATTACGAGCAGTACTTC. Protein sequence: CSAGDLGNYEQYF.

On this clonotype: This sequence may be a read error, since a much larger clone differs from it by one base. The conserved phenylalanine or tryptophan is not found at the CDR3 terminus, so this likely reflects a read error. The gene calls are TRBV6-5 and TRBJ1-1; 10 nucleotides align to TRBD1. The CDR3 extends over 16 amino acids. Germline V lookup: CDR1 MNHEY, CDR2 SVGAGI. With V trimmed by 2 bases and J by 3 bases, 6 bases remained unmatched. The CDR3 DNA reads TGTGCCAGCAGTTACGGGACAGGGGCATTGGACACTGAAGCTTTCCTT. Translation gives CASSYGTGALDTEAFL.

This clonotype was seen just once. V gene TRBV7-9 combines with J gene TRBJ2-1, with D possibly TRBD2 on 5 matching bases. Deletions cut 5 bases from V and 2 bases from J, with 16 bases between. CDR1 is SEHNR, CDR2 FQNEAQ, per germline (reference sequence). This CDR3 is 16 amino acids long. In DNA form, the CDR3 reads TGTGCCAGCAGCCAGATGGGTAGCGTCGCCTACAATGAGCAGTTCTTC. This gives the protein CASSQMGSVAYNEQFF.

This clonotype appeared many times. This chain joins TRBV6-1 and TRBJ1-6; D call uncertain. Germline V gives CDR1 MNHNS, CDR2 SASEGT. Trimming pared 2 bases from V and 10 bases from J, leaving 12 bases between. The CDR3 spans 14 residues. This CDR3 reads CASSEFVPDSPLHF. The CDR3 nucleotides read TGTGCCAGCAGTGAATTTGTCCCGGACTCACCCCTCCACTTT.

This clonotype was seen many times. Mismatch with germline at one junction end may stem from a read error. The rearrangement joins TRBV2 to TRBJ1-5; 7 bases are a match to TRBD1. The germline gives CDR1 SNHLY, CDR2 FYNNEI. The CDR3 length is 13 residues. As DNA, the CDR3 is TGTGCCGGCAGGGGACAGAACAATCAGCCCCAGCATTTT. It specifies CAGRGQNNQPQHF. Supplemented by reference TRBV2 and TRBJ1-5, the full variable domain reads EPEVTQTPSHQVTQMGQEVILRCVPISNHLYFYWYRQILGQKVEFLVSFYNNEISEKSEIFDDQFSVERPDGSNFTLKIRSTKLEDSAMYFCAGRGQNNQPQHFGDGTRLSIL.

The CDR3 region is CASSESGGRETQYF. The CDR3 DNA reads TGTGCCAGCAGCGAATCCGGGGGGCGGGAGACCCAGTACTTC. This sequence joins TRBV7-3 and TRBJ2-5; TRBD2 might be the D (7 bases). CDR3 length: 14 residues. Germline-derived CDR1 and CDR2 are SGHTA and FQGTGA. V was clipped by 5 bases and J by 5 bases, with 15 bases between them.

CDR3 sequence reads: CASSIGTSADTQYF. In DNA form, the CDR3 reads TGCGCCAGCAGCATCGGGACTAGCGCAGATACGCAGTATTTT. The chain is built from TRBV5-1 and TRBJ1-3; 10 positions agree with TRBD2. The last part of the DNA fits TRBJ2-3 better; the J call may be wrong. This CDR3 has 14 residues. Germline assignment: CDR1 SGHRS and CDR2 YFSETQ.

This clonotype was recorded a few times. This rearrangement joins TRBV5-1 to TRBJ1-1; D might be TRBD1 (5 bases). The CDR3 covers 15 residues. Looked up from germline, CDR1 is SGHRS and CDR2 is YFSETQ. V was cut by 4 bases and J by 0 bases, with 13 bases left in between. The chain's CDR3 is CASSPGGVLNTEAFF. In DNA form, the CDR3 reads TGCGCCAGCAGCCCGGGGGGGGTCCTGAACACTGAAGCTTTCTTT.

This clonotype was counted at least ten times. The rearrangement uses TRBV6-1 and TRBJ1-6; 8 bases fit TRBD1. This CDR3 comprises 14 residues. V gave up 7 bases and J gave up 10 bases; unmatched junction bases: 9. Germline values: CDR1 MNHNS, CDR2 SASEGT. The CDR3 sequence is CASTFGQGGSPLHF. In DNA form, the CDR3 reads TGTGCCAGCACCTTCGGACAGGGTGGATCACCCCTCCACTTT.

This clonotype was observed a few times. The J gene is TRBJ1-1, the V gene TRBV6-5; no clear D gene. This CDR3 has 14 residues. The V end lost 0 bases, the J end lost 7 bases, and 12 bases lay between the germline ends. The germline V gene encodes CDR1 MNHEY and CDR2 SVGAGI. The CDR3 spells CASSYSIVQNEAFF. DNA of the CDR3: TGTGCCAGCAGTTACTCGATTGTACAGAATGAAGCTTTCTTT.

This clonotype was counted only a few times. The chain is built from TRBV7-2 and TRBJ2-1; D not certain. The germline V gene encodes CDR1 SGHTA and CDR2 FQGNSA. This CDR3 spans 14 amino acids. V gave up 1 base and J gave up 6 bases, with 10 bases separating them. CDR3 in DNA: TGTGCCAGCAGCTTAGGGTGGACCGGCAATGAGCAGTTCTTC. Residues: CASSLGWTGNEQFF.

There are many counts of this clonotype. The V gene is TRBV29-1, the J gene TRBJ1-5; D remains unclear. The CDR3 runs 13 residues. Germline values: CDR1 SQVTM, CDR2 ANQGSEA. V lost 3 bases to trimming and J lost 4 bases, with 10 bases between them. CDR3 protein: CSVDLGLNQPQHF. The DNA for the CDR3 is TGCAGCGTTGATCTCGGACTGAATCAGCCCCAGCATTTT.